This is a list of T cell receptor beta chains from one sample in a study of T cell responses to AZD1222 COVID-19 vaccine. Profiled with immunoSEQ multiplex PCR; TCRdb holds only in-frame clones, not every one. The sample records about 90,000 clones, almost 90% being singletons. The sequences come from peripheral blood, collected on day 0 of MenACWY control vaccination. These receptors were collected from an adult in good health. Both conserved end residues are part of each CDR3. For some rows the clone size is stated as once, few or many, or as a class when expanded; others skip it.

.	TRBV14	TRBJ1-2	CASSNHPGDRYGYTF
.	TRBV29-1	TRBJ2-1	CSVEAGHEQFF
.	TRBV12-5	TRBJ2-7	CASGSRGQGALSYEQYF
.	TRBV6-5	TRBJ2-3	CASTGIMGRDTQYF
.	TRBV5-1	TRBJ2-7	CASSFGTGDYEQYF
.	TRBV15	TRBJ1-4	CATSRGYNEKLFF
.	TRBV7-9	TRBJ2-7	CASSLAASSYEQYF
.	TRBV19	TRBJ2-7	CASSHRTSYEQYF
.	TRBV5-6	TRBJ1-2	CASSSGTGDHYGYTF
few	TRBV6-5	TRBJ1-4	CASNGFEKLFF
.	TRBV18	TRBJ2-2	CASSGTGLNTGELFF
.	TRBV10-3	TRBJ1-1	CAIRTQGASWNTEAFF
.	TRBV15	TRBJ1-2	CATSKETGYGYGYTF
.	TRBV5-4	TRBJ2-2	CASSFRSGGKNTGELFF
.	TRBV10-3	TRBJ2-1	CAISVGGGSYNEQFF
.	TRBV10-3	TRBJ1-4	CAISELGQGAGIEKLFF
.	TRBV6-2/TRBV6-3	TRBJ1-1	CASSYPRGGRATEAFF
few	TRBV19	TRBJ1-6	CASSIPQYNSPLHF
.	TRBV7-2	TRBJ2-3	CASSLAAPTSTDTQYF